What follows is one T cell receptor beta chain and its context. Its antigen is still unknown. The assay, immunoSEQ v3.0, was run at survey level. The protocol was immunoSEQ multiplex PCR, while the TCRdb copy is restricted to in-frame clones and leaves out a portion. The sample gives about 43,000 clones, around 86% of which show up once; 4% to 5.5% is in the top ten. Every donor contributed at least one pre-ART and at least two post-ART PBMC samples. This sample was included in a study of long-term antiretroviral therapy in people with HIV. Whole-study findings and limits: Diversity measured after ART increased yet remained under transplant donor controls.

The sequences come from unsorted PBMCs, collected 0.1 years before starting antiretroviral therapy. The clonotype originates from a woman aged 45-65 years with HIV.

CDR3 nucleotides: TGTGCCAGCAGTGGGGGACAGTCTAACTCTGGGGCCAACGTCCTGACTTTC. It translates to CASSGGQSNSGANVLTF. The chain couples TRBV6-1 to TRBJ2-6, with 7 bases fitting TRBD1. The CDR3 has 17 residues. J gave up 0 bases and V 4 bases, and 6 bases lay outside the gene matches. Germline V lookup: CDR1 MNHNS, CDR2 SASEGT.